The sequence of this T cell receptor (beta chain) was determined in a study of PD-1 blockade in classical Hodgkin lymphoma. From germline, CDR1 is SQVTM and CDR2 ANQGSEA. The CDR3 has 12 residues. V lost 8 bases, J lost 6 bases, and 13 bases lay in between. Patients all relapsed after autologous stem cell transplantation, and there was variation in brentuximab vedotin exposure. The assay was immunoSEQ multiplex PCR, and TCRdb's table has in-frame clones only and misses some. The data contain more than 45,000 clones, under 95% of them seen just once; the ten biggest clones take up 10%. Study outcomes and limitations: Significant TCR diversity gains by C4D1 occurred in CD4+ but not CD8+ cells. Relapsed/refractory patients reportedly had the lowest baseline TCR diversity, below newly diagnosed patients, who were below healthy donors. Exclusion covered patients beginning nivolumab under 1 year post-ASCT.

Worth noting for this clone: Its matching antigen is unknown.

This sequence was found in a human donor with classical Hodgkin lymphoma. The starting material was peripheral blood mononuclear cells (PBMCs), obtained before the second cycle of nivolumab. The chain couples TRBV29-1 to TRBJ1-4; D may be TRBD1 (5 bases). The CDR3 bases are TGCAGCACACGAGAAGGGGATGAAAAACTGTTTTTT. Residues: CSTREGDEKLFF.